This TCR beta chain was identified in a study of graft-versus-host responses after intestinal transplantation. In the study overall: Transplants given to recipients were multivisceral, liver-intestinal, or isolated intestinal. Recipients were all induced with anti-thymocyte globulin, then given tacrolimus and steroids for about 3 years. Study-level results: The study found high graft-versus-host to host-versus-graft clonal ratios in allografts of patients with graft-donor T cell macrochimerism.

Of note for this clone: Its target is not known.

Profiled with immunoSEQ multiplex PCR; TCRdb holds only in-frame clones, not every one. The table records 22,000 or so clones, roughly 79% of them present only once. Germline values: CDR1 SEHNR, CDR2 FQNEAQ (reference sequence). There are 13 residues in the CDR3. V was trimmed by 5 bases and J by 1 base, leaving 9 bases between them. The starting material, graft tissue, was processed to release intraepithelial and lamina propria lymphocytes. This material consisted of ileum tissue, taken 12 days after intestinal transplant. The V gene is TRBV7-9, the J gene TRBJ2-7, with D possibly matching TRBD1 (6 bases). The sequence was collected from a human patient who received an intestinal transplant, so some T cells may come from the graft donor. CDR3 sequence reads: CASSQGGSYEQYF. CDR3 coding DNA: TGTGCCAGCAGCCAAGGGGGTTCCTACGAGCAGTACTTC.